This T cell receptor beta chain appears in the sequencing data of a study of T cell responses to AZD1222 COVID-19 vaccine. This clone was observed a handful of times. Using immunoSEQ multiplex PCR, the repertoire was profiled, and TCRdb retains in-frame clones only, with some absent. The sample shows 130,000 to 150,000 clones, approximately 88% of them seen only once. Germline assignment: CDR1 KGHSH and CDR2 LQKENI. This CDR3 has 14 amino acids. Between the trimmed V and J ends, which lost 3 bases and 3 bases, there was a span of 11 bases. The source is an adult in good health. The sequencing here drew on peripheral blood, taken on day 0 of AZD1222 vaccination. This chain connects TRBV18 to TRBJ1-1, with D hard to call. Written as DNA, the CDR3 is TGTGCCAGCTCACCCCAGACTAGGGACACTGAAGCTTTCTTT. Its translation: CASSPQTRDTEAFF.